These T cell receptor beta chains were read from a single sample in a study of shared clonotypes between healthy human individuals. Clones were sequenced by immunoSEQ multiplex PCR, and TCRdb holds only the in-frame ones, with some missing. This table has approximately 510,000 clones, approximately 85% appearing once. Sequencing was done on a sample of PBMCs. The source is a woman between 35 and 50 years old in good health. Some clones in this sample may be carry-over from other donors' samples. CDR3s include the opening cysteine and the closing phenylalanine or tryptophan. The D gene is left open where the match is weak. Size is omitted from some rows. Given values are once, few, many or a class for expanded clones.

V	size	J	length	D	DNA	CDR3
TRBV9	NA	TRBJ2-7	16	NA	TGTGCCAGCAGCGTAGGTAGCGGGACAGGCAACTACGAGCAGTACTTC	CASSVGSGTGNYEQYF
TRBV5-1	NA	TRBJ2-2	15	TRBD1	TGCGCCAGCAGCCCGGGGACAGGGAGGACCGGGGAGCTGTTTTTT	CASSPGTGRTGELFF
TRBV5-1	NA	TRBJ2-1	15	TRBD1	TGCGCCAGCAGCATCCGGGACAGGGTGTACAATGAGCAGTTCTTC	CASSIRDRVYNEQFF
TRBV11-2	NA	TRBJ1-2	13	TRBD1	TGTGCCAGCAGCCCGGACAGGAACTATGGCTACACCTTC	CASSPDRNYGYTF
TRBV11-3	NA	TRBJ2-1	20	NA	TGTGCCAGCAGCTCACGCGGAGCCCCCGGCGGGAGAGAGGGGGGCGGTGAGCAGTTCTTC	CASSSRGAPGGREGGGEQFF
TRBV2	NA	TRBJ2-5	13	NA	TGTGCCAGCAGTGGTTCTAGTTTAGAGACCCAGTACTTC	CASSGSSLETQYF
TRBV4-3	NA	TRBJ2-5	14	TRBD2	TGCGCCAGCAGCCAAGAAGAGGCTGGGGGGGCCCAGTACTTC	CASSQEEAGGAQYF
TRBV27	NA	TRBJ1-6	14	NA	TGTGCCAGCAGTTTTAGAGGGAATAATTCACCCCTCCACTTT	CASSFRGNNSPLHF
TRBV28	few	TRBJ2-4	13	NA	TGTGCCAGCAGTTACCCGAGGGAGAACATTCAGTACTTC	CASSYPRENIQYF
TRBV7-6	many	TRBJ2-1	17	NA	TGTGCCAGCAGCCCGGGGATTTCGGGCGTCTCCTACAATGAGCAGTTCTTC	CASSPGISGVSYNEQFF
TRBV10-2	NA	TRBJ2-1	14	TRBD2	TGCGCCAGCAGAAGGGGACTAGCGGGACCCCAGCAGTTCTTC	CASRRGLAGPQQFF